The 11 T cell receptor beta chains reported below all come from one sample, sequenced in a study of shared clonotypes between healthy human individuals (dated by TCRdb to the early 2020s). To prepare the library, the immunoSEQ multiplex PCR assay was applied. The immuneACCESS repertoire file appears here via TCRdb, limited to in-frame rearrangements. These files lack a portion of the clones; in checked studies, under half of the deficit traces to unresolved V genes, and the cause of the others is not known. This sample lists about 2.2 million clones; around 93% were detected once. Around 1.7% of the sample lies in the top ten. For the CD8 naive samples, CD45RO-negative cells were positively selected for CCR7, yielding a CD45RA+CCR7+ population from which TemRA cells were excluded. Sequenced: naive CD8+ T cells from PBMCs. This specimen's cell subset or site label, per the study, means: CD45RA+CCR7+. The origin of the receptors is a man aged 18-30 years in good health. Some clones in this sample may be carry-over from other donors' samples.

CDR3 in DNA: TGTGCCAGCAGTTACTCTGGCGGGATGAGCTACGAGCAGTACTTC. It is translated as CASSYSGGMSYEQYF. The V gene is TRBV6-6, the J gene TRBJ2-7, with D perhaps TRBD2 (6 bases). V was shortened by 0 bases and J by 3 bases, with 12 bases between the two germline ends. The length of the CDR3 is 15 residues. The germline V gene has CDR1 MNHNY and CDR2 SVGAGI (reference sequence).

The chain uses TRBV19 and TRBJ1-5, with TRBD1 as a possible D gene (5 bases). The CDR3 sequence is 13 residues long. The V end was cut by 4 bases, the J end by 7 bases, with 11 bases between. Germline V CDR1 and CDR2: LNHDA, SQIVND (reference sequence). The CDR3 region has the DNA TGTGCCAGTAGTACGGGTCAGGGACAGCCCCAGCATTTT. Its translation: CASSTGQGQPQHF.

For this clone: This CDR3 is also generated by other DNA sequences in the sample. CDR3 coding DNA: TGTGCCAGCAGTTTATCTGGGGTCTCCTACAATGAGCAGTTCTTC. Protein sequence: CASSLSGVSYNEQFF. The rearrangement uses TRBV27 and TRBJ2-1; D is unclear. Germline values: CDR1 MNHEY, CDR2 SMNVEV (reference sequence). V was pared by 0 bases and J by 0 bases, with 6 bases between. There are 15 residues in the CDR3.

The V call is TRBV5-4, the J call TRBJ2-7; 12 bases align to TRBD2. Germline values: CDR1 SGHNT, CDR2 YYREEE (reference sequence). V trimming: 0 bases; J trimming: 5 bases; junction bases outside the gene matches: 9. The CDR3 spans 17 residues. The CDR3 bases are TGTGCCAGCAGCTTGGACTCCGCTAGCGGGAGGGCCAACGAGCAGTACTTC. As protein: CASSLDSASGRANEQYF.

The V gene is TRBV7-9, the J gene TRBJ2-1, with D possibly TRBD2 on 5 matching bases. From germline, CDR1 is SEHNR and CDR2 FQNEAQ (reference sequence). The CDR3 totals 13 residues. Trimming shortened V by 3 bases and J by 10 bases, and 13 bases separated the two germline ends. CDR3 amino acids: CASSLSSTEEQFF. As DNA, the CDR3 is TGTGCCAGCAGCTTGTCTAGCACAGAAGAGCAGTTCTTC.

This rearrangement joins TRBV6-5 to TRBJ2-7; D could derive from TRBD1 or TRBD2 (5 bases each). The V gene lost 5 bases and the J gene lost 2 bases, with 13 bases spanning the gap. This CDR3 has 14 residues. Germline CDR1 is MNHEY and CDR2 is SVGAGI. The CDR3 coding sequence is TGTGCCAGCAGTAAACCGGGACGGGCCTACGAGCAGTACTTC. Its protein is CASSKPGRAYEQYF.

The chain recombines TRBV7-6 with TRBJ1-1, with 7 bases lining up with TRBD1. Germline values: CDR1 SGHVS, CDR2 FNYEAQ. The CDR3 runs to 16 residues. Unmatched junction bases numbered 13, after V lost 5 bases and J lost 4 bases. The CDR3 DNA is TGTGCCAGCAGCCCTTTACGAGGGGGCGCGGGCACTGAAGCTTTCTTT. It codes for CASSPLRGGAGTEAFF.

V usage is TRBV28 and J usage is TRBJ1-1; TRBD1 matches 8 bases. The CDR3 consists of 15 residues. J was trimmed by 5 bases and V by 7 bases; bases with no gene match: 12. The V gene's germline CDR1 is MDHEN and CDR2 SYDVKM. The CDR3 DNA sequence: TGTGCCAGCACCTTGACAGGGGCGGGGAGGACTGAAGCTTTCTTT. This gives the protein CASTLTGAGRTEAFF.

The rearrangement links TRBV15 to TRBJ1-6; TRBD1 agrees at 7 bases. Losses at the gene ends were 0 bases for V and 10 bases for J; bases not matched to a gene: 6. Germline CDR1 is LNHNV and CDR2 is YYDKDF (reference sequence). The CDR3 has 15 residues. CDR3 in amino acids: CATSRDKGAGSPLHF. The CDR3 DNA reads as TGTGCCACCAGCAGAGATAAGGGGGCAGGGTCACCCCTCCACTTT. Filled out from reference TRBV15 and TRBJ1-6, the complete variable domain reads DAMVIQNPRYQVTQFGKPVTLSCSQTLNHNVMYWYQQKSSQAPKLLFHYYDKDFNNEADTPDNFQSRRPNTSFCFLDIRSPGLGDTAMYLCATSRDKGAGSPLHFGNGTRLTVT.

The chain carries TRBV5-4 and TRBJ1-1, with D perhaps TRBD1 (5 bases). The ends were cut back, 4 bases at V and 1 base at J, with 11 bases in the middle. CDR3 length: 14 amino acids. The germline V gene has CDR1 SGHNT and CDR2 YYREEE (reference sequence). DNA of the CDR3: TGTGCCAGCAGCCCCTTGACAGAGAACACTGAAGCTTTCTTT. It translates to CASSPLTENTEAFF.

V usage is TRBV28 and J usage is TRBJ2-7, with D possibly TRBD2 on 6 matching bases. The CDR3 is 14 residues long. Deletions cut 3 bases from V and 5 bases from J, with 14 bases between. CDR1 and CDR2 from the germline V gene are MDHEN and SYDVKM. CDR3 in amino acids: CASSFRASEDEQYF. The CDR3 bases are TGTGCCAGCAGTTTTAGGGCTAGCGAAGACGAGCAGTACTTC.